This TCR beta chain appears in the sequencing data of a study of blood T cell repertoires in COVID-19. About the study: The United States, Italy and Spain provided the acute and convalescent COVID-19 samples. Sources were T cells, B-cell-depleted T cells, or PBMCs; the material itself was cDNA or gDNA.

Germline-derived CDR1 and CDR2 are SGHVS and FNYEAQ. With V trimmed by 5 bases and J by 11 bases, 14 bases remained unmatched. The CDR3 contains 15 residues. In the study's own analysis: Amplification with reference gene primers provided the estimates of nucleated cell counts. Some clones are missing from TCRdb's copy, which holds only in-frame ones; the method was immunoSEQ multiplex PCR. For V, J and clone size, that table is used; D and trimming come from the DNA. This repertoire shows roughly 380,000 clones, approximately 80% found once; its top ten account for under 1.2%. The chain is built from TRBV7-6 and TRBJ1-4, with 7 bases identical to TRBD1. This sequence originates from a human donor with acute or convalescent COVID-19. The donor label of this sample is uncertain. Source material: peripheral blood. CDR3 nucleotide sequence: TGTGCCAGCAGCCTACCGACAGGGATTACGACGAAACTGTTTTTT. The encoded protein is CASSLPTGITTKLFF.